The entry below describes one T cell receptor beta chain. Its antigen is unidentified. The data belong to a study of OX40 agonist ivuxolimab in advanced cancers. The wider study: The treatment was a fully human IgG2 OX40 agonist, ivuxolimab. Cohort: roughly 79% men, mean age about 60, aged about 20 to 90. Partial responses were observed in three patients, of whom one had hepatocellular carcinoma and two had cutaneous melanoma. Whole-study results and caveats: Expanded clones were, on average, more numerous in CD8+ T cells than in CD4+.

CDR1 SQVTM and CDR2 ANQGSEA come from the germline V gene. The CDR3 totals 16 residues. The J segment lost 7 bases and the V segment lost 2 bases, leaving 9 bases of the junction unmatched. Sequencing used immunoSEQ multiplex PCR; TCRdb keeps in-frame clones, though not all of them. The table records around 75,000 clones, approximately 80% of them present only once. The sample here was CD4+ or CD8+ T cells sorted from blood, taken in a trial of the OX40 agonist ivuxolimab. The sequence was collected from an adult with an advanced solid tumor such as melanoma, head and neck, liver or kidney cancer. J is TRBJ1-6 and V is TRBV29-1; 9 nucleotides align to TRBD1. CDR3 protein: CSVETGNRGPNSPLHF. In DNA form, the CDR3 reads TGCAGCGTTGAAACGGGGAACAGGGGGCCCAATTCACCCCTCCACTTT.